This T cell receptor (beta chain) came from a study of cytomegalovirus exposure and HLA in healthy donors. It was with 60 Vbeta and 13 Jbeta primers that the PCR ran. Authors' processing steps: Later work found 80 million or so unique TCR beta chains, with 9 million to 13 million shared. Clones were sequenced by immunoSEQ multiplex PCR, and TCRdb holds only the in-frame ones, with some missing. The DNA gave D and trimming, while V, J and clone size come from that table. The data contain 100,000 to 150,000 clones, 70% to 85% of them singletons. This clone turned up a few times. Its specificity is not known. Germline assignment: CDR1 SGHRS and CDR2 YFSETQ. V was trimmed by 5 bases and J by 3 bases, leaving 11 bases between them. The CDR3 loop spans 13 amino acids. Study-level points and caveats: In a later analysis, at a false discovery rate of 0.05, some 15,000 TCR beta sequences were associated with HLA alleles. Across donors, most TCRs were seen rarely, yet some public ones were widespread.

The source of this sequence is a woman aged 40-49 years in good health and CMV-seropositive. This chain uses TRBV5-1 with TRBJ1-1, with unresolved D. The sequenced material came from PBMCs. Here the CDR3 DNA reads TGCGCCAGCAGTGGTGACACACACACTGAAGCTTTCTTT. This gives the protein CASSGDTHTEAFF.